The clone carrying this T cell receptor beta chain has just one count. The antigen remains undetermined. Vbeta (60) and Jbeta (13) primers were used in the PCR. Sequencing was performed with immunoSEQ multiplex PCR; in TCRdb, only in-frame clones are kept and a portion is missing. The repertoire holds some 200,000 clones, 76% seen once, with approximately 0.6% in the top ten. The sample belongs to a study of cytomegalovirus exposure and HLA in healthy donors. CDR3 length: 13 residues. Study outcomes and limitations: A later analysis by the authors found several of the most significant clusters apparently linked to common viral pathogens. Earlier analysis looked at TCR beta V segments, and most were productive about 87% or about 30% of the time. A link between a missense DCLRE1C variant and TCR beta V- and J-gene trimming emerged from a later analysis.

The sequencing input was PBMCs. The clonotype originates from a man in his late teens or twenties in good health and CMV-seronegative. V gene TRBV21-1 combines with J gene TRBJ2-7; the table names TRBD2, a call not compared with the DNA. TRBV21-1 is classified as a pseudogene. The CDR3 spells CASSLEVTYEQYF. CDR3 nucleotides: TGTGCCAGCAGCTTAGAGGTTACCTACGAGCAGTACTTC.